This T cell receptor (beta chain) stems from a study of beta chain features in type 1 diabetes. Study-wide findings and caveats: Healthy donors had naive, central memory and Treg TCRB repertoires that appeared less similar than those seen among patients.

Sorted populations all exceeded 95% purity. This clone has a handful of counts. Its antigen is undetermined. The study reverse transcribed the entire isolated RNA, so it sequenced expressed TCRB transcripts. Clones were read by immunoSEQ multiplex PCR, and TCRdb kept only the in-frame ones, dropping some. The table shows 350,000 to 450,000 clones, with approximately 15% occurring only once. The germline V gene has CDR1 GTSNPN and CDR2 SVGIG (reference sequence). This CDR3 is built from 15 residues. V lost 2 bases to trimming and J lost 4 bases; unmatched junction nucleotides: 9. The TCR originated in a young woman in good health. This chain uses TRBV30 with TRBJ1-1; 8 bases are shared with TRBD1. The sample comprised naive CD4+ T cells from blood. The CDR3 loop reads CAWSPRQGSTTEAFF. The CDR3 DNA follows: TGTGCCTGGAGTCCCCGACAGGGGAGTACCACTGAAGCTTTCTTT.